This T cell receptor (beta chain) was identified during a study of T cell repertoires in cytomegalovirus infection. In the study overall: CMV infection and matching HLA type were both indicated by public TCR beta signatures. Overall study findings and caveats: Identification of carriers of CMV plus the relevant HLA was performed using cumulative public TCR beta family frequency. In two of eight donors, the top clonotype was HLA-C-restricted CMV-specific.

TCRdb re-analysed the reads in MiXCR, keeping a single row per CDR3 protein. This repertoire shows some 680,000 distinct CDR3 sequences, less than 40% found once; its top ten account for 2.5% to 3.5%. This clonotype was seen many times. The antigen remains undetermined. The CDR3 loop spans 16 amino acids. V lost 2 bases, J lost 5 bases, and 7 bases stayed unmatched. Germline CDR1 is SGHTA and CDR2 is FQGNSA. The receptor's source is a human donor in good health (CMV status not recorded). Some clones in this sample may be carry-over from other donors' samples. Source material: PBMCs. This sequence joins TRBV7-2 and TRBJ2-2; TRBD2 matches at 8 bases. The CDR3, as DNA: TGTGCCAGCAGCTTAATAGCCGGGAGGGGGACCGGGGAGCTGTTTTTT. It translates to CASSLIAGRGTGELFF.